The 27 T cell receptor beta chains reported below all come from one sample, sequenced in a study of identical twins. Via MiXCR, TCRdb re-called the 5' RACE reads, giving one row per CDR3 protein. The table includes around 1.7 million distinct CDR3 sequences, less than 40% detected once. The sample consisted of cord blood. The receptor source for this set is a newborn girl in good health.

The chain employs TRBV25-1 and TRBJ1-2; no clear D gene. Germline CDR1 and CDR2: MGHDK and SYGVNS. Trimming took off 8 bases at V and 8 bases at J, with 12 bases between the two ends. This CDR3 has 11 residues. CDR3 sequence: CASPTTVGYTF. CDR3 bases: TGTGCCAGCCCCACCACAGTCGGCTACACCTTC.

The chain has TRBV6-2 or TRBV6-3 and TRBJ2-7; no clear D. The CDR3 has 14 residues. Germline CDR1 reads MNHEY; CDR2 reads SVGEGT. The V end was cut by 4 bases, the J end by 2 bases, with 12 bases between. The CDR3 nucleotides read TGTGCCAGCAGTTCCTTCGACATTACCTACGAGCAGTACTTC. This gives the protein CASSSFDITYEQYF.

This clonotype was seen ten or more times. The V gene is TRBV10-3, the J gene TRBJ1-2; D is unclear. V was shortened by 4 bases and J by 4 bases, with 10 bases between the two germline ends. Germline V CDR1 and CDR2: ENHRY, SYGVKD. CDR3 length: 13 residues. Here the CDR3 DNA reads TGTGCCATCAGTGGGGCAGCCCTCTATGGCTACACCTTC. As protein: CAISGAALYGYTF.

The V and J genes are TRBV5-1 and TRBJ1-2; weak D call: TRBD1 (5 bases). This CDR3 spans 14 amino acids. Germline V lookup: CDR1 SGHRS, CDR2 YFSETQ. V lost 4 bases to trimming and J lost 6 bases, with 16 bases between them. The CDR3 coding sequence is TGCGCCAGCAGCGAGGGCAGGGAATTGGATGGCTACACCTTC. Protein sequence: CASSEGRELDGYTF.

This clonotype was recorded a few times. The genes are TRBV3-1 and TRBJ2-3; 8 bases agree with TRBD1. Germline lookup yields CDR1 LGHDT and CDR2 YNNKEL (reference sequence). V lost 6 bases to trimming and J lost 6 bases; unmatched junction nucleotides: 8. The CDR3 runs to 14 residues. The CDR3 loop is CASRKGQGADTQYF. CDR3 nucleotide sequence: TGTGCCAGCAGAAAAGGGCAGGGGGCGGATACGCAGTATTTT.

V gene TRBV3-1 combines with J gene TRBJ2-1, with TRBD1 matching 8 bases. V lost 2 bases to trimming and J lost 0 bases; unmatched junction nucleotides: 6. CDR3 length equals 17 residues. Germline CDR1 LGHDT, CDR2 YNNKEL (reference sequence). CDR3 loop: CASSQRQGTGSYNEQFF. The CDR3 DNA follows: TGTGCCAGCAGCCAAAGACAGGGGACAGGCTCCTACAATGAGCAGTTCTTC.

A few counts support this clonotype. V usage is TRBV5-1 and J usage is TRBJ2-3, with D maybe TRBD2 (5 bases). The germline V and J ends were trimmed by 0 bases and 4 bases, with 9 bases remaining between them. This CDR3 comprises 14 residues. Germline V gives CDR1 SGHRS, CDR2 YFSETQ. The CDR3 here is CASSLGGKADTQYF. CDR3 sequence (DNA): TGCGCCAGCAGCTTGGGAGGGAAGGCAGATACGCAGTATTTT.

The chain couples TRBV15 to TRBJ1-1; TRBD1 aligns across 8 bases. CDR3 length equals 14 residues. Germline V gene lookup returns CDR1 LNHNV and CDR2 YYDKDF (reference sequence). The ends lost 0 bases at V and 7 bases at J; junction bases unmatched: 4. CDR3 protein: CATSRDQGAGEAFF. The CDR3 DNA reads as TGTGCCACCAGCAGAGATCAGGGGGCGGGTGAAGCTTTCTTT.

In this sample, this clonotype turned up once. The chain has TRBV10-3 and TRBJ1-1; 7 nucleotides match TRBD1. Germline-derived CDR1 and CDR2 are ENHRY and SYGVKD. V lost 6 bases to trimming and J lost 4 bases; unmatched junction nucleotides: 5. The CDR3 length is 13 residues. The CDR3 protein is CAISIPGGTEAFF. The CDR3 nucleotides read TGTGCCATCAGCATACCAGGGGGCACTGAAGCTTTCTTT.

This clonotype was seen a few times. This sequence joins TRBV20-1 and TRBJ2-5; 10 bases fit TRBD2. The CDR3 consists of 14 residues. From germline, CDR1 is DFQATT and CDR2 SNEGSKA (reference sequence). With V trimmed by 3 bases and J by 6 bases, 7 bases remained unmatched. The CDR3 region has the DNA TGCAGTGCTAGCGAAGCGGGGGGGCCTAAGACCCAGTACTTC. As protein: CSASEAGGPKTQYF.

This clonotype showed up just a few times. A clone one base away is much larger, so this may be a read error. Here the CDR3 reads CASSMGLAGDEQYF. CDR3 DNA: TGCGCCAGCAGCATGGGACTAGCGGGAGACGAGCAGTACTTC. The gene calls are TRBV5-1 and TRBJ2-7; 14 bases line up with TRBD2. This CDR3 spans 14 amino acids. With 4 bases clipped from V and 5 bases from J, the junction kept 2 bases outside the gene matches. The V gene's germline CDR1 is SGHRS and CDR2 YFSETQ.

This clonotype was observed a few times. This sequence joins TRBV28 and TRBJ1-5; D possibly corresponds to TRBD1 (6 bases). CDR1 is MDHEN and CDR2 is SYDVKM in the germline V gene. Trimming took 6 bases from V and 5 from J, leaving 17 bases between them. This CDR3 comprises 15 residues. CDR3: CASSLPDRTYQPQHF. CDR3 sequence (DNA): TGTGCCAGCAGCCTCCCCGACAGGACTTATCAGCCCCAGCATTTT.

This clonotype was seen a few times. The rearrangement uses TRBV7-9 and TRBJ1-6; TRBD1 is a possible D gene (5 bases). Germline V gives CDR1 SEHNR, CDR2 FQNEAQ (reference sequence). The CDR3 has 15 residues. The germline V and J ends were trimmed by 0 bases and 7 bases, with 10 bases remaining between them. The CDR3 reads CASSLARGQNSPLHF. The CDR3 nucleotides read TGTGCCAGCAGCTTAGCGCGTGGACAAAATTCACCCCTCCACTTT.

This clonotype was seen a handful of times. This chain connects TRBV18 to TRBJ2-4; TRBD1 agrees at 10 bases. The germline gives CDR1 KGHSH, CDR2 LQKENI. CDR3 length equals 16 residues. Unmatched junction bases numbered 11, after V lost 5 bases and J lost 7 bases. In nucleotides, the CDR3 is TGTGCCAGCTCAGAGAGGTCCGGGACAGGGGAGAACATTCAGTACTTC. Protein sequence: CASSERSGTGENIQYF. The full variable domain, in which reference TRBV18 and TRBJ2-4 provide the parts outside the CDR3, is NAGVMQNPRHLVRRRGQEARLRCSPMKGHSHVYWYRQLPEEGLKFMVYLQKENIIDESGMPKERFSAEFPKEGPSILRIQQVVRGDSAAYFCASSERSGTGENIQYFGAGTRLSVL.

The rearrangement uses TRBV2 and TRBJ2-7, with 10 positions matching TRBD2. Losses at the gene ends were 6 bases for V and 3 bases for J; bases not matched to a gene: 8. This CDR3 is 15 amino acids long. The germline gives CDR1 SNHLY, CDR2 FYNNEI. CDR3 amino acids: CASSPGLADLYEQYF. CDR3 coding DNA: TGTGCCAGCAGCCCCGGACTAGCGGACCTCTACGAGCAGTACTTC.

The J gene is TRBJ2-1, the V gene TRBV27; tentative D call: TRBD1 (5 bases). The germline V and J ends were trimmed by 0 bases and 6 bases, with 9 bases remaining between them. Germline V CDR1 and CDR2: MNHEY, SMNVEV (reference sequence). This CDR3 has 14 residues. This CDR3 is CASSLSNRRNEQFF. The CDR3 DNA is TGTGCCAGCAGTTTATCGAACAGGCGCAATGAGCAGTTCTTC.

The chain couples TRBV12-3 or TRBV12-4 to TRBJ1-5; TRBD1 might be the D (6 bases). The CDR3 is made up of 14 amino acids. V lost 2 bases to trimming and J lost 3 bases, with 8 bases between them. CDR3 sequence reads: CASSLKGDNQPQHF. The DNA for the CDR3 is TGTGCCAGCAGTTTAAAGGGGGACAATCAGCCCCAGCATTTT.

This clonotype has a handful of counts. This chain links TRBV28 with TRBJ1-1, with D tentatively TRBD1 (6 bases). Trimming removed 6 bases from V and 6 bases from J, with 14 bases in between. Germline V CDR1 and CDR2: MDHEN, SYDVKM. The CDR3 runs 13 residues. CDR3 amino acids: CASSLGQSAEAFF. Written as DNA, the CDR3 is TGTGCCAGCAGCCTAGGACAGTCAGCTGAAGCTTTCTTT.

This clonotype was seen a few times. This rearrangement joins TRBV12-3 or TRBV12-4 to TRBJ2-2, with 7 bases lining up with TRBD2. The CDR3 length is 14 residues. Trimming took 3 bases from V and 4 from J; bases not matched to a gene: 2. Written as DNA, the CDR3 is TGTGCCAGCAGTTTGCGGGAGACCACCGGGGAGCTGTTTTTT. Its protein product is CASSLRETTGELFF.

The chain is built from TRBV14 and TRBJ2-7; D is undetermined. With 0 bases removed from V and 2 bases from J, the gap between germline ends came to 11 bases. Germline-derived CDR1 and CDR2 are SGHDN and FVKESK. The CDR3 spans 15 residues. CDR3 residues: CASSQDSPTPYEQYF. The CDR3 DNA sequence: TGTGCCAGCAGCCAAGATAGTCCCACGCCCTACGAGCAGTACTTC. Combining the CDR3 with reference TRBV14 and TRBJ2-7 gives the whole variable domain EAGVTQFPSHSVIEKGQTVTLRCDPISGHDNLYWYRRVMGKEIKFLLHFVKESKQDESGMPNNRFLAERTGGTYSTLKVQPAELEDSGVYFCASSQDSPTPYEQYFGPGTRLTVT.

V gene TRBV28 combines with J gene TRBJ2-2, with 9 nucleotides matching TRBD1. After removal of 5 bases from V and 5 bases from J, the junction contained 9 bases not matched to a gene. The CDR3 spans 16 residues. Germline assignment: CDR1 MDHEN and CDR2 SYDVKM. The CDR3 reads CASSPAGQGLTGELFF. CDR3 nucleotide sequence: TGTGCCAGCAGTCCCGCAGGACAGGGGTTGACCGGGGAGCTGTTTTTT.

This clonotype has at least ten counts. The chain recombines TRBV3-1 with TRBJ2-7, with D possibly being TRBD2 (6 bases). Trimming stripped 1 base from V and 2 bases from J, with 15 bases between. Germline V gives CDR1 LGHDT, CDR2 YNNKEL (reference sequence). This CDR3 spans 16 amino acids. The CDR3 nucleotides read TGTGCCAGCAGCCAAGTCTCCGGGACTCTCGCCTACGAGCAGTACTTC. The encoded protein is CASSQVSGTLAYEQYF.

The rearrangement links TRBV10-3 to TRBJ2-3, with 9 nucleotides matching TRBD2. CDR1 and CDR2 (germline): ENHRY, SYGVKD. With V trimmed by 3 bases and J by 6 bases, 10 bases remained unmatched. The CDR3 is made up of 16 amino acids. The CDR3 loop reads CAISDTTSGSWDTQYF. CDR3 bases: TGTGCCATCAGTGACACGACTAGCGGTTCGTGGGATACGCAGTATTTT.

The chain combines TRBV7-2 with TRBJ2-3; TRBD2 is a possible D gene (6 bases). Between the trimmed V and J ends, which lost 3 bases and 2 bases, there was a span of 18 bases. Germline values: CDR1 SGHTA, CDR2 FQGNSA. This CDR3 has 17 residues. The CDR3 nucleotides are TGTGCCAGCAGCTTTCCTTCGACTAGGCTTCCCACAGATACGCAGTATTTT. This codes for CASSFPSTRLPTDTQYF.

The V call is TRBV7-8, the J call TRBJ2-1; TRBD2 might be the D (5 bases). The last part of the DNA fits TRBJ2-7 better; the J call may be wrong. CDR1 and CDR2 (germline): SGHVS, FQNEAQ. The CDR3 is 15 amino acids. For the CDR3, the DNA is TGTGCCAGCAGCTTAGCGCCTAGCTCCTACAATGAGCAGTACTTC. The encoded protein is CASSLAPSSYNEQYF.

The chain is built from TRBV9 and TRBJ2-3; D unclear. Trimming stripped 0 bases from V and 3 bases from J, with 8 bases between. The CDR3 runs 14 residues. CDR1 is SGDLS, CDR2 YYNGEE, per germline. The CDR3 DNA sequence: TGTGCCAGCAGCGTAGGGATGGTAACAGATACGCAGTATTTT. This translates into CASSVGMVTDTQYF.

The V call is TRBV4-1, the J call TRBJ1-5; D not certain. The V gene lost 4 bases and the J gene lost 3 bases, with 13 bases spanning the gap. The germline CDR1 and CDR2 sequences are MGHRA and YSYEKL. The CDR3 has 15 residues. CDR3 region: CASSLNGLINQPQHF. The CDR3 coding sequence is TGCGCCAGCAGCCTTAACGGACTGATCAATCAGCCCCAGCATTTT.